The 25 T cell receptor beta chains below were found in one sample sequenced in a study of cytomegalovirus exposure and HLA in healthy donors. Researchers ran the PCR with 60 Vbeta and 13 Jbeta primers. TCRdb's table, derived via immunoSEQ multiplex PCR, lists solely in-frame clones and lacks some. The table lists 80,000 to 100,000 clones. Input material: PBMCs. The receptors stem from a man between 50 and 59 years old in good health and CMV-seropositive.

The J gene is TRBJ1-5, the V gene TRBV19, with D tentatively TRBD1 (5 bases). Germline V gene data show CDR1 as LNHDA and CDR2 as SQIVND (reference sequence). V lost 6 bases, J lost 5 bases, and 11 bases lay in between. This CDR3 contains 13 residues. The CDR3 region is CASRADMYQPQHF. The CDR3 bases are TGTGCCAGTAGGGCGGACATGTATCAGCCCCAGCATTTT.

The chain is built from TRBV27 and TRBJ2-7; the D gene is possibly TRBD2 (5 bases). V lost 5 bases, J lost 6 bases, and 17 bases lay in between. The CDR3 has 14 amino acids. Germline V gene data show CDR1 as MNHEY and CDR2 as SMNVEV (reference sequence). CDR3 in amino acids: CASSISRGDGEQYF. DNA of the CDR3: TGTGCCAGCAGTATAAGTCGGGGAGATGGCGAGCAGTACTTC.

J is TRBJ2-7 and V is TRBV6-1; D possibly corresponds to TRBD1 (5 bases). Germline CDR1 is MNHNS and CDR2 is SASEGT. V was cut by 3 bases and J by 4 bases, with 7 bases left in between. This CDR3 is built from 12 residues. CDR3 sequence (DNA): TGTGCCAGCAGTGATCCAGGGTACGAGCAGTACTTC. Amino acid sequence: CASSDPGYEQYF.

The chain joins TRBV18 to TRBJ2-7; 7 bases map to TRBD2. The V segment lost 2 bases and the J segment 7 bases; nucleotides outside the gene matches: 2. Germline CDR1 and CDR2: KGHSH and LQKENI. CDR3 length equals 12 residues. In nucleotides, the CDR3 is TGTGCCAGCTCACCAACAGCGGGAGAGCAGTACGTC. Encoded protein: CASSPTAGEQYV.

This rearrangement joins TRBV6-5 to TRBJ1-1; D possibly corresponds to TRBD1 (5 bases). Trimming left V 2 bases short and J 6 bases short, with 10 bases between. Per germline, CDR1 MNHEY and CDR2 SVGAGI. The CDR3 consists of 13 residues. The CDR3 DNA reads TGTGCCAGCAGTTACAGGCTGACAGCTGAAGCTTTCTTT. Translating it yields CASSYRLTAEAFF.

The chain joins TRBV30 to TRBJ2-1; TRBD2 aligns across 7 bases. This CDR3 has 13 amino acids. The junction had 7 bases not matched to a gene; V was cut back by 6 bases and J by 5 bases. The germline gives CDR1 GTSNPN, CDR2 SVGIG (reference sequence). CDR3 loop: CACGRRSDNEQFF. The CDR3 coding sequence is TGTGCCTGCGGGAGGCGGTCCGACAATGAGCAGTTCTTC.

The V gene is TRBV6-6, the J gene TRBJ2-1; D is unclear. Between the trimmed V and J ends, which lost 5 bases and 7 bases, there was a span of 15 bases. Germline V gene lookup returns CDR1 MNHNY and CDR2 SVGAGI (reference sequence). The CDR3 runs 14 residues. The CDR3 sequence: CASSQAPGRNEQFF. The DNA for the CDR3 is TGTGCCAGCAGTCAGGCTCCCGGCCGGAATGAGCAGTTCTTC.

This sequence joins TRBV27 and TRBJ2-3; 8 bases align to TRBD2. After removal of 7 bases from V and 3 bases from J, the junction contained 12 bases not matched to a gene. Per the germline V gene, CDR1 is MNHEY and CDR2 is SMNVEV (reference sequence). The CDR3 length is 16 residues. DNA of the CDR3: TGTGCCAGCATCGGGAGGGCATTAGGCCGGACAGATACGCAGTATTTT. Residues: CASIGRALGRTDTQYF.

The chain links TRBV18 to TRBJ1-1; D gene uncertain. The V and J ends lost 1 base and 1 base respectively, with 7 bases between them. CDR1 KGHSH and CDR2 LQKENI come from the germline V gene. This CDR3 has 14 residues. This CDR3 reads CASSPLTRNTEAFF. DNA for the CDR3: TGTGCCAGCTCACCACTAACAAGGAACACTGAAGCTTTCTTT.

The chain carries TRBV29-1 and TRBJ1-2; 9 bases align to TRBD1. The CDR3 length is 13 residues. Germline-derived CDR1 and CDR2 are SQVTM and ANQGSEA. In DNA, the CDR3 is TGCAGTTTGGGGACAGGGAGAGGGGGCGGCTACACCTTC. Translation: CSLGTGRGGGYTF.

The chain is built from TRBV5-4 and TRBJ2-2, with D possibly TRBD2 on 6 matching bases. This CDR3 has 14 residues. Germline assignment: CDR1 SGHNT and CDR2 YYREEE (reference sequence). V shed 0 bases and J shed 7 bases, with 10 bases lying between them. This CDR3 reads CASSLASEGGELFF. The CDR3 DNA follows: TGTGCCAGCAGCTTGGCTAGCGAGGGCGGGGAGCTGTTTTTT.

Concerning this clone itself: At one of its ends the junction is not consistent with the germline gene, which may arise from a read error. The chain couples TRBV6-5 to TRBJ2-1; D not resolved. CDR1 and CDR2 from the germline V gene are MNHEY and SVGAGI. The CDR3 totals 15 residues. DNA for the CDR3: TGTGCCAGCAGTTACGGCTGGAGCTCCGACAATGAGCAGTTCTTC. The encoded protein is CASSYGWSSDNEQFF.

V and J are TRBV11-2 and TRBJ1-1, with a possible D match to TRBD1 (5 bases). The germline V gene has CDR1 SGHAT and CDR2 FQNNGV. CDR3 length equals 17 residues. The V and J ends lost 5 bases and 3 bases respectively, with 22 bases between them. CDR3 in amino acids: CASSTDVWFPRDTEAFF. As DNA, the CDR3 is TGTGCCAGCAGCACAGACGTCTGGTTTCCCAGGGACACTGAAGCTTTCTTT.

The CDR3 coding sequence is TGTGCCTGGAGCCCCTGGGACAGCTACTCGAACACTGAAGCTTTCTTT. It specifies CAWSPWDSYSNTEAFF. The chain combines TRBV30 with TRBJ1-1; 7 bases agree with TRBD1. The CDR3 has 16 amino acids. V shed 3 bases, J shed 1 base, and the junction held 11 bases outside the gene matches. Germline-derived CDR1 and CDR2 are GTSNPN and SVGIG (reference sequence).

Here the CDR3 reads CASSSISENTEAFF. The CDR3 DNA reads as TGTGCCAGCAGTTCCATTTCAGAGAACACTGAAGCTTTCTTT. The V gene is TRBV6-5, the J gene TRBJ1-1; no clear D. The CDR3 extends over 14 amino acids. Germline V lookup: CDR1 MNHEY, CDR2 SVGAGI. The V and J ends lost 4 bases and 1 base respectively, with 10 bases between them.

The CDR3 DNA is TGCGCCAGCAGCCCTCTAGCGGGAGGAGGAGACGAGCAGTACTTC. This gives the protein CASSPLAGGGDEQYF. The J gene is TRBJ2-7, the V gene TRBV4-3; 11 bases map to TRBD2. V shed 4 bases and J 5 bases; nucleotides not matched to a gene: 7. The CDR3 is 15 amino acids. Germline loops: CDR1 LGHNA, CDR2 YSLEER.

This chain connects TRBV7-2 to TRBJ2-1; TRBD2 agrees at 7 bases. The CDR3 is made up of 14 amino acids. J was trimmed by 6 bases and V by 5 bases; bases with no gene match: 7. Germline V gives CDR1 SGHTA, CDR2 FQGNSA. CDR3 loop: CASSPRTRVNEQFF. CDR3 in DNA: TGTGCCAGCAGCCCGCGGACTAGAGTCAATGAGCAGTTCTTC.

The chain combines TRBV19 with TRBJ1-1; TRBD1 aligns across 9 bases. Germline CDR1 is LNHDA and CDR2 is SQIVND (reference sequence). CDR3 length equals 15 residues. V was clipped by 2 bases and J by 5 bases; unmatched bases: 6. DNA of the CDR3: TGTGCCAGTAGTATAATGGGACAGGGAAGGACTGAAGCTTTCTTT. Protein: CASSIMGQGRTEAFF.

This rearrangement joins TRBV4-1 to TRBJ1-4, with TRBD1 matching over 9 bases. Germline loops: CDR1 MGHRA, CDR2 YSYEKL. CDR3 length equals 15 residues. V was clipped by 5 bases and J by 7 bases; unmatched bases: 8. In DNA form, the CDR3 reads TGCGCCAGCAGCGCCGACAGGGGGGTTATTGAAAAACTGTTTTTT. This sequence encodes CASSADRGVIEKLFF.

This sequence joins TRBV11-3 and TRBJ1-2; 10 bases line up with TRBD1. The germline V gene encodes CDR1 SGHNT and CDR2 YENEEA. The CDR3 is 14 amino acids. J gave up 6 bases and V 1 base, and 2 bases lay outside the gene matches. The CDR3 sequence is CASSLAGQGHGYTF. The CDR3 nucleotides read TGTGCCAGCAGCTTAGCGGGACAGGGGCATGGCTACACCTTC. Full variable domain (outside the CDR3, taken from reference TRBV11-3 and TRBJ1-2): EAGVVQSPRYKIIEKKQPVAFWCNPISGHNTLYWYLQNLGQGPELLIRYENEEAVDDSQLPKDRFSAERLKGVDSTLKIQPAELGDSAVYLCASSLAGQGHGYTFGSGTRLTVV.

The J gene is TRBJ2-5, the V gene TRBV7-2; no definite D call. The CDR3 totals 13 residues. V was trimmed by 6 bases and J by 5 bases, leaving 13 bases between them. CDR1 SGHTA and CDR2 FQGNSA come from the germline V gene. CDR3 sequence: CASSLGSLETQYF. The CDR3 nucleotides are TGTGCCAGCAGTCTCGGTAGCCTGGAGACCCAGTACTTC.

The chain has TRBV2 and TRBJ2-7, with 7 bases that match TRBD2. V was clipped by 6 bases and J by 3 bases; unmatched bases: 5. The CDR3 spans 13 residues. Germline CDR1 and CDR2: SNHLY and FYNNEI. CDR3 DNA sequence: TGTGCCAGCAGCCCCCGGACTAGCTACGAGCAGTACTTC. Protein product: CASSPRTSYEQYF.

V is TRBV18 and J is TRBJ1-1; 8 bases agree with TRBD1. Per germline, CDR1 KGHSH and CDR2 LQKENI. This CDR3 has 13 amino acids. The V gene end was trimmed by 8 bases and the J gene end by 7 bases; junction bases not matched to a gene: 9. The CDR3 loop is CASQKTGEGEAFF. Written as DNA, the CDR3 is TGTGCCAGCCAGAAGACAGGGGAAGGTGAAGCTTTCTTT.

The chain couples TRBV2 to TRBJ2-5; D perhaps matches TRBD1 (6 bases). Per the germline V gene, CDR1 is SNHLY and CDR2 is FYNNEI. The CDR3 has 15 residues. Trimming cost V 4 bases and J 3 bases, with 15 bases left between them. CDR3 bases: TGTGCCAGCAGTGGAGCAGGACAGTGGAAAGAGACCCAGTACTTC. It specifies CASSGAGQWKETQYF.

V and J are TRBV15 and TRBJ2-1; D ambiguous. Trimming cost V 5 bases and J 0 bases, with 5 bases left between them. CDR1 is LNHNV, CDR2 YYDKDF, per germline (reference sequence). The CDR3 covers 13 residues. The CDR3 loop is CATSWSSYNEQFF. The CDR3 nucleotides read TGTGCCACCAGCTGGAGCTCCTACAATGAGCAGTTCTTC.